This TCR beta chain came from a study of shared clonotypes between healthy human individuals. Study-level results: When naive CD4 clonotypes were compared across a handful of donors, about 5% were shared. It was the non-shared clonotypes that had lower generation probabilities than clonotypes shared by all four donors. In this cohort, only blood was sampled, and tissue repertoires likely differ.

Original handling: Junction-only immunoSEQ sequences carried no quality scores, so filtering differed. Profiled with immunoSEQ multiplex PCR; TCRdb holds only in-frame clones, not every one. V and J calls and clone size are as listed in that table; D and trimming were resolved from the DNA. Among some 2,500,000 clones listed, under 95% were seen once. For this clone: Its antigen is undetermined.

Germline lookup yields CDR1 SGHTA and CDR2 FQGNSA. The V gene lost 1 base and the J gene lost 7 bases, with 10 bases spanning the gap. The CDR3 is 14 residues long. This TCR came from a man aged 18 to 30 in good health. Some clones in this sample may be carry-over from other donors' samples. The specimen sequenced was naive CD4+ T cells from PBMCs. This sample's subset: CD45RA+ positively selected. The V gene is TRBV7-2, the J gene TRBJ2-2, with D perhaps matching TRBD1 (5 bases). The CDR3 region is CASSLGGAFGELFF. The CDR3 DNA is TGTGCCAGCAGCTTAGGTGGGGCGTTCGGGGAGCTGTTTTTT.